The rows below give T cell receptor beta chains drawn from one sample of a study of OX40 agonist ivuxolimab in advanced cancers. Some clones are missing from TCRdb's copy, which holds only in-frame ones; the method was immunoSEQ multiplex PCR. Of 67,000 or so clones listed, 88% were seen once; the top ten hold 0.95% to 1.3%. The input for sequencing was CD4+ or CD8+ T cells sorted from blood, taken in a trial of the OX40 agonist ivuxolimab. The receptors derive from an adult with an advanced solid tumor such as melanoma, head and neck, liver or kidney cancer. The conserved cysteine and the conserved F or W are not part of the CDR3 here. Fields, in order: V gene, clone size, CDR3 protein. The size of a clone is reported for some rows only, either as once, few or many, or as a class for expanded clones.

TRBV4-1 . ASSQDTGGVIRQF
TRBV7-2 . ASSPTGGNGYT
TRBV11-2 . ASSLDSWNTEAF
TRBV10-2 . ASSESFDYGGRAGEQF
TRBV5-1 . ASSFTQYGYT
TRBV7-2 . ASSLEMNTEAF
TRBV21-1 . ASSLLRTLNYGYT
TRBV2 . ASGGFADTQY
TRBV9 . ASSVDGRDRAYGYT
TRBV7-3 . ASSPRQGTYEQY
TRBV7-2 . ASSFSGEDYGYT
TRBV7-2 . ASSVAEGTGSEAF
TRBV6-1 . ASRVTGSTDTQY
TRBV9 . ASSVDPRNIQY
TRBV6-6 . ASSPSGTGANEQF
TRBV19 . ASSNPSSAGTVGGEQF
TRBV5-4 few ASSLPSAQNTEAF
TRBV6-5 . ASTSGQARTGEQY
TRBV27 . ASRGRFMNTEAF
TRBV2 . ASSRLAGSGNEQF
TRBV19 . ASIPHGGANEKLF
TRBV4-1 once ASRQPGGERRFNYGYT
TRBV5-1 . ATARALNTEAF